The next 18 T cell receptor beta chains were all read from a single sample in a study of T cell responses to AZD1222 COVID-19 vaccine (dated by TCRdb to 2020 to 2022). In light of the paper, this sample's time point label describes: baseline before first vaccination. Libraries were made using the immunoSEQ multiplex PCR assay. TCRdb carries this immuneACCESS record with in-frame sequences only. Its versions omit some clonotypes, under half of them owing to an unresolved V gene in the studies checked, with the rest unexplained. The sample records about 150,000 clones, approximately 94% of which are singletons. The ten largest clonotypes hold over 0.95% of the sample. This material consisted of peripheral blood, taken on day 0 of AZD1222 vaccination. These receptor sequences come from an adult in good health.

CDR3 amino acids: CASSPLAGGPETQYF. CDR3 in DNA: TGTGCCAGCAGCCCCCTAGCGGGAGGGCCAGAGACCCAGTACTTC. This chain joins TRBV2 and TRBJ2-5; 12 bases fit TRBD2. J lost 4 bases, V lost 6 bases, and 6 bases had no gene match. The CDR3 has 15 amino acids. Germline loops: CDR1 SNHLY, CDR2 FYNNEI.

This clone showed up just once. The V and J genes are TRBV18 and TRBJ2-7; 12 bases are shared with TRBD2. Germline loops: CDR1 KGHSH, CDR2 LQKENI. The CDR3 length is 15 residues. The ends lost 4 bases at V and 4 bases at J; junction bases unmatched: 5. The CDR3 DNA sequence: TGTGCCAGCTCACAGGGAGGACTAGCGGGATACGAGCAGTACGTC. This codes for CASSQGGLAGYEQYV.

The chain joins TRBV2 to TRBJ1-2; the D gene is possibly TRBD1 (5 bases). Trimming cost V 5 bases and J 3 bases, with 10 bases left between them. Germline CDR1 SNHLY, CDR2 FYNNEI. This CDR3 has 13 amino acids. The CDR3 protein is CASSTDRHYGYTF. CDR3 DNA: TGTGCCAGCAGTACTGACAGACACTATGGCTACACCTTC.

J is TRBJ1-2 and V is TRBV6-5, with D hard to call. The CDR3 length is 14 residues. V was trimmed by 8 bases and J by 1 base, leaving 14 bases between them. Looked up from germline, CDR1 is MNHEY and CDR2 is SVGAGI. Here the CDR3 DNA reads TGTGCCAGCGAAGAACGGGCCCTTAACTATGGCTACACCTTC. Its protein product is CASEERALNYGYTF.

CDR3 bases: TGCGCCAGCCTAAAACGCGACGAGGGAAACTACGAGCAGTACGTC. As protein: CASLKRDEGNYEQYV. The chain has TRBV23-1 and TRBJ2-7, with D tentatively TRBD2 (5 bases). TRBV23-1 qualifies as an ORF whose function is uncertain. V shed 8 bases and J shed 3 bases, with 20 bases lying between them. The CDR3 length is 15 residues.

In DNA, the CDR3 is TGCGCCAGCAGCCAAGATGCAAGGGCCCTAAGCACAGATACGCAGTATTTT. It codes for CASSQDARALSTDTQYF. J is TRBJ2-3 and V is TRBV4-1; D not certain. V was shortened by 0 bases and J by 0 bases, with 13 bases between the two germline ends. Per the germline V gene, CDR1 is MGHRA and CDR2 is YSYEKL. CDR3 size: 17 residues.

The rearrangement uses TRBV2 and TRBJ1-5; 7 bases are shared with TRBD1. J gave up 9 bases and V 2 bases, and 10 bases lay outside the gene matches. CDR1 and CDR2 from the germline V gene are SNHLY and FYNNEI. This CDR3 contains 15 residues. The CDR3 coding sequence is TGTGCCAGCAGTGAACGGCAGGGGGATTTAGGGCCCCAGCATTTT. Translation gives CASSERQGDLGPQHF.

The V call is TRBV19, the J call TRBJ1-5; the D gene is possibly TRBD1 (6 bases). Per the germline V gene, CDR1 is LNHDA and CDR2 is SQIVND (reference sequence). Trimming took off 3 bases at V and 6 bases at J, with 18 bases between the two ends. CDR3 length equals 16 residues. CDR3 sequence reads: CASSIRGLGAGQPQHF. Here the CDR3 DNA reads TGTGCCAGTAGTATTAGAGGGCTGGGGGCAGGTCAGCCCCAGCATTTT.

This chain links TRBV7-3 with TRBJ2-2; 12 bases match TRBD2. This CDR3 has 15 residues. Unmatched junction bases numbered 3, after V lost 5 bases and J lost 5 bases. Germline V CDR1 and CDR2: SGHTA, FQGTGA. In DNA form, the CDR3 reads TGTGCCAGCAGCCCTGGGACTAGCGGGACCGGGGAGCTGTTTTTT. Amino acids: CASSPGTSGTGELFF. Full variable domain (rest looked up from reference TRBV7-3 and TRBJ2-2): GAGVSQTPSNKVTEKGKYVELRCDPISGHTALYWYRQSLGQGPEFLIYFQGTGAADDSGLPNDRFFAVRPEGSVSTLKIQRTERGDSAVYLCASSPGTSGTGELFFGEGSRLTVL.

Notes on this clone: At one boundary the junction diverges from the germline segment, which might be a read error. The V gene is TRBV14, the J gene TRBJ1-3, with TRBD1 identical over 9 bases. Germline V gene data show CDR1 as SGHDN and CDR2 as FVKESK. CDR3 length: 17 amino acids. The DNA for the CDR3 is TGTGCCAGCAGCCAAGGCCGGGACAGGGTTTTTGGATACACCATATATTTT. Translation gives CASSQGRDRVFGYTIYF.

The chain recombines TRBV18 with TRBJ1-5; 7 bases agree with TRBD1. CDR1 and CDR2 (germline): KGHSH, LQKENI. V was clipped by 3 bases and J by 2 bases; unmatched bases: 1. There are 14 residues in the CDR3. CDR3 sequence reads: CASSPDRRNQPQHF. The CDR3 DNA is TGTGCCAGCTCACCGGACAGGCGCAATCAGCCCCAGCATTTT.

The V and J genes are TRBV7-2 and TRBJ1-3; tentative D call: TRBD1 (5 bases). The CDR3 is made up of 14 amino acids. Germline-derived CDR1 and CDR2 are SGHTA and FQGNSA. Trimming took 1 base from V and 4 from J, leaving 8 bases between them. The CDR3 is CASSLGGRGNTIYF. The CDR3 bases are TGTGCCAGCAGCTTAGGGGGCAGGGGAAACACCATATATTTT.

The J gene is TRBJ1-2, the V gene TRBV5-6, with TRBD1 matching 9 bases. Germline CDR1 and CDR2: SGHDT and YYEEEE. The V and J ends lost 5 bases and 5 bases, in that order; junction bases with no gene match: 4. There are 13 residues in the CDR3. CDR3 bases: TGTGCCAGCAGTCCGACAGGGGGTTATGGCTACACCTTC. It encodes CASSPTGGYGYTF.

The chain combines TRBV10-3 with TRBJ1-1; no definite D call. CDR1 is ENHRY and CDR2 is SYGVKD in the germline V gene. CDR3 length: 16 amino acids. The V end lost 3 bases, the J end lost 0 bases, and 14 bases lay between the germline ends. CDR3 region: CAISDKDLKVNTEAFF. The CDR3 coding sequence is TGTGCCATCAGTGACAAGGACCTTAAAGTGAACACTGAAGCTTTCTTT.

This chain links TRBV5-6 with TRBJ1-1, with a possible D match to TRBD1 (5 bases). CDR1 is SGHDT and CDR2 is YYEEEE in the germline V gene. V was cut by 1 base and J by 4 bases, with 8 bases left in between. This CDR3 spans 13 amino acids. CDR3 sequence reads: CASSLYRTTEAFF. CDR3 DNA: TGTGCCAGCAGCTTGTACAGGACCACTGAAGCTTTCTTT.

The J gene is TRBJ2-5, the V gene TRBV5-6; tentatively, D is TRBD1 (6 bases). The germline CDR1 and CDR2 sequences are SGHDT and YYEEEE. The V end was cut by 7 bases, the J end by 4 bases, with 17 bases between. The length of the CDR3 is 14 residues. The DNA for the CDR3 is TGTGCCAGCTCACCTGGGCAGGGGTTAGAGACCCAGTACTTC. Translation: CASSPGQGLETQYF.

This chain connects TRBV4-1 to TRBJ1-2; no clear D gene. V was clipped by 4 bases and J by 0 bases, with 15 bases between them. The CDR3 consists of 16 residues. Germline CDR1 MGHRA, CDR2 YSYEKL. The CDR3 loop is CASSPTPLKSNYGYTF. The CDR3 nucleotides are TGCGCCAGCAGCCCTACCCCCCTGAAATCTAACTATGGCTACACCTTC.

The chain has TRBV7-3 and TRBJ2-5; D gene ambiguous. The V gene lost 1 base and the J gene lost 4 bases, with 7 bases spanning the gap. Germline V gene sequence: CDR1 SGHTA, CDR2 FQGTGA. CDR3 length: 13 residues. CDR3 region: CASSLMLSETQYF. In DNA, the CDR3 is TGTGCCAGCAGCTTAATGCTGTCAGAGACCCAGTACTTC.